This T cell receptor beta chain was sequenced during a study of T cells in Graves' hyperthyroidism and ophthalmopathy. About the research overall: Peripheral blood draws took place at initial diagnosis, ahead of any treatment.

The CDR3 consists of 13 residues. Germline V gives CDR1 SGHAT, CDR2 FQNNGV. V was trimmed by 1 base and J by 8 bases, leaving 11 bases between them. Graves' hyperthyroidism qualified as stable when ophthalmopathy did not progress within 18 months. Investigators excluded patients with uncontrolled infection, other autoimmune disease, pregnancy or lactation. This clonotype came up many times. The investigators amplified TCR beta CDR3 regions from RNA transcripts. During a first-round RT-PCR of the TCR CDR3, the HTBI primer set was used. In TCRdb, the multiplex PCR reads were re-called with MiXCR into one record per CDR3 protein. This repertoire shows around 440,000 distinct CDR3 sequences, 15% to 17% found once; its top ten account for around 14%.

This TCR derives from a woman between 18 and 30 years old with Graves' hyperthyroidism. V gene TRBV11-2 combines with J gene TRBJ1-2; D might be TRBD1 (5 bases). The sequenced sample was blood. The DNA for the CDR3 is TGTGCCAGCAGCTTAGGCCAGGGCGGAGGCTACACCTTC. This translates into CASSLGQGGGYTF.